This T cell receptor (beta chain) was identified in a study of graft-versus-host responses after intestinal transplantation. The method was immunoSEQ multiplex PCR; TCRdb's version includes in-frame clones alone and lacks a portion of them. The table shows 12,000 to 15,000 clones, with around 38% occurring only once. Germline V gene data show CDR1 as SGHDN and CDR2 as FVKESK. The CDR3 loop spans 16 amino acids. The germline V and J ends were trimmed by 6 bases and 8 bases, with 22 bases remaining between them. This specimen was alloreactive CD4+ T cells from a mixed lymphocyte reaction culture, taken before intestinal transplant. As for subset: CFSE-low proliferating T cells sorted from roughly 6-day pre-transplant mixed lymphocyte reaction (GvH or HvG direction). The sequence derives from a human patient who received an intestinal transplant. The V call is TRBV14, the J call TRBJ1-4; a weak D match, TRBD1 (6 bases). Written as DNA, the CDR3 is TGTGCCAGCAGTCACAGAGCGGGGGGCTGGGGAGAAAAACTGTTTTTT. Amino acids: CASSHRAGGWGEKLFF. Variable domain in full (rest from reference TRBV14 and TRBJ1-4): EAGVTQFPSHSVIEKGQTVTLRCDPISGHDNLYWYRRVMGKEIKFLLHFVKESKQDESGMPNNRFLAERTGGTYSTLKVQPAELEDSGVYFCASSHRAGGWGEKLFFGSGTQLSVL.